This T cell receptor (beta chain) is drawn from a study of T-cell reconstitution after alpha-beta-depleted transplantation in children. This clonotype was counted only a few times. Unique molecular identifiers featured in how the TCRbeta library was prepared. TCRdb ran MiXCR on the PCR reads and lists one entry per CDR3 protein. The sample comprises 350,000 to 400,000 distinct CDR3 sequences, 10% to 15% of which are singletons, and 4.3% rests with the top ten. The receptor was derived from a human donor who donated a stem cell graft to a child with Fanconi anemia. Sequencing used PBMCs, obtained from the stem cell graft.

This CDR3 is CASSQNPERGYTF. The CDR3 nucleotides read TGTGCCAGCAGCCAGAACCCGGAGCGGGGCTACACCTTC. The rearrangement links TRBV7-2 to TRBJ1-2; no reliable D call. V shed 5 bases and J shed 8 bases, with 15 bases lying between them. Germline V gene data show CDR1 as SGHTA and CDR2 as FQGNSA. The CDR3 totals 13 residues.